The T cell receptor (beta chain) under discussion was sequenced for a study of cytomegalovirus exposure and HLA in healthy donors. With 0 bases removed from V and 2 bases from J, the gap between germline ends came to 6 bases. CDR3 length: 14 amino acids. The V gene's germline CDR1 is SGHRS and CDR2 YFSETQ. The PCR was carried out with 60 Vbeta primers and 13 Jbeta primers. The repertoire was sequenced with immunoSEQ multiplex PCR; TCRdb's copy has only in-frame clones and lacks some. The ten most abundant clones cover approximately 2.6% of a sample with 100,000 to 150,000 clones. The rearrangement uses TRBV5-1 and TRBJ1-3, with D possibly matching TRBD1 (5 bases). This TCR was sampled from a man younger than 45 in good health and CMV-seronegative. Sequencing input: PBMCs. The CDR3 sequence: CASSLAGTGNTIYF. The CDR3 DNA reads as TGCGCCAGCAGCTTGGCAGGGACTGGAAACACCATATATTTT.